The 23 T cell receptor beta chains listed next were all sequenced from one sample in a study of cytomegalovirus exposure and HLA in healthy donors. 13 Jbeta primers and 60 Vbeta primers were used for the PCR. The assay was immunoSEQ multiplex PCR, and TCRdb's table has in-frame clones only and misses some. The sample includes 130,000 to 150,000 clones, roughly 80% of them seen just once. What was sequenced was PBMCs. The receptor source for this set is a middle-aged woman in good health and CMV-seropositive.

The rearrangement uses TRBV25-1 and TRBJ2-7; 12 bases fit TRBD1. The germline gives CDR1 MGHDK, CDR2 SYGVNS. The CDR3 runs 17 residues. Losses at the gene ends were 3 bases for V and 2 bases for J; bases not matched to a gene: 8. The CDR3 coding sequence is TGTGCCAGCAGTGAGAATACCGGGACAGGGGGCACCTACGAGCAGTACTTC. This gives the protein CASSENTGTGGTYEQYF.

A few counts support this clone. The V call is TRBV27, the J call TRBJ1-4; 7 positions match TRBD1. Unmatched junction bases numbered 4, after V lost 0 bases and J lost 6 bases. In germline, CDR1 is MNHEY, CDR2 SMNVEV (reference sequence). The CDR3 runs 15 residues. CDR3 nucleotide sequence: TGTGCCAGCAGTTTATCGTCGACAGGGCATGAAAAACTGTTTTTT. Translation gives CASSLSSTGHEKLFF. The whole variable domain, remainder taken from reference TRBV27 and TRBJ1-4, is EAQVTQNPRYLITVTGKKLTVTCSQNMNHEYMSWYRQDPGLGLRQIYYSMNVEVTDKGDVPEGYKVSRKEKRNFPLILESPSPNQTSLYFCASSLSSTGHEKLFFGSGTQLSVL.

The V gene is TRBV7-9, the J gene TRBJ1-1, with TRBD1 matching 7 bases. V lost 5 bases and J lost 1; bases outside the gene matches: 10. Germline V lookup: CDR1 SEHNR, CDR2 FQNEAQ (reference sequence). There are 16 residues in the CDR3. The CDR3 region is CASSPPEGAGNTEAFF. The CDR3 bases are TGTGCCAGCAGCCCCCCCGAGGGGGCCGGGAACACTGAAGCTTTCTTT. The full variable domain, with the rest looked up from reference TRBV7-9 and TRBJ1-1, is DTGVSQNPRHKITKRGQNVTFRCDPISEHNRLYWYRQTLGQGPEFLTYFQNEAQLEKSRLLSDRFSAERPKGSFSTLEIQRTEQGDSAMYLCASSPPEGAGNTEAFFGQGTRLTVV.

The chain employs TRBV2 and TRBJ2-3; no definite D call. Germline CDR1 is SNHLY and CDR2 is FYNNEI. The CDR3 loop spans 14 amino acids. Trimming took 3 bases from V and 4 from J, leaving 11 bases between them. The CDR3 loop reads CASSDGLLPDTQYF. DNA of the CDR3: TGTGCCAGCAGTGACGGTCTCCTACCAGATACGCAGTATTTT.

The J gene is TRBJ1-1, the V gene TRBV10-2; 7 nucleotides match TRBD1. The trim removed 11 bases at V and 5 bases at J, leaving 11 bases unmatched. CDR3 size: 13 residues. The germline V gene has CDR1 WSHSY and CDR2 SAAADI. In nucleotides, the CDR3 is TGCGCCTTCTGCCCAACAGGGGAGACTGAAGCTTTCTTT. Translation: CAFCPTGETEAFF.

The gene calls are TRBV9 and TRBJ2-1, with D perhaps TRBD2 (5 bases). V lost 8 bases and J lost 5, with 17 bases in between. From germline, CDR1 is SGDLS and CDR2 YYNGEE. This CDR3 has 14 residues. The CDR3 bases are TGTGCCAGACCACCCACGGGGAACGACAATGAGCAGTTCTTC. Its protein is CARPPTGNDNEQFF.

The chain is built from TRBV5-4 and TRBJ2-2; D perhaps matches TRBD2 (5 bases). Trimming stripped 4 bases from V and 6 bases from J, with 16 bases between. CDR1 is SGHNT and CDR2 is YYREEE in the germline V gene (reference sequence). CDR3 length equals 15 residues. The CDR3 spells CASSGSSYGAGELFF. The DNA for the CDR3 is TGTGCCAGCAGCGGGAGTTCTTACGGGGCCGGGGAGCTGTTTTTT.

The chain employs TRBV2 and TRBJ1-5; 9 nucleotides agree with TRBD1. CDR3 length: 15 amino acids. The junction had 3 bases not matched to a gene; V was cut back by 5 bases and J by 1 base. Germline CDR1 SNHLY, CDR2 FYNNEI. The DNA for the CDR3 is TGTGCCAGCAGTAGGGACAGGGTGAGCAATCAGCCCCAGCATTTT. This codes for CASSRDRVSNQPQHF. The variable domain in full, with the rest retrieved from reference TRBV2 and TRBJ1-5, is EPEVTQTPSHQVTQMGQEVILRCVPISNHLYFYWYRQILGQKVEFLVSFYNNEISEKSEIFDDQFSVERPDGSNFTLKIRSTKLEDSAMYFCASSRDRVSNQPQHFGDGTRLSIL.

This chain's CDR3 is CASSMLTGLGTEAFF. The CDR3 DNA sequence: TGTGCCAGTAGTATGTTGACAGGGTTAGGCACTGAAGCTTTCTTT. This sequence joins TRBV19 and TRBJ1-1; TRBD1 matches at 7 bases. CDR1 is LNHDA, CDR2 SQIVND, per germline (reference sequence). The junction had 8 bases not matched to a gene; V was cut back by 3 bases and J by 4 bases. The CDR3 runs to 15 residues. Full variable domain (remainder filled in from reference TRBV19 and TRBJ1-1): DGGITQSPKYLFRKEGQNVTLSCEQNLNHDAMYWYRQDPGQGLRLIYYSQIVNDFQKGDIAEGYSVSREKKESFPLTVTSAQKNPTAFYLCASSMLTGLGTEAFFGQGTRLTVV.

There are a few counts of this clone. This CDR3 reads CASSLVTAGIGTEAFF. The CDR3 DNA follows: TGTGCCAGCAGCTTAGTAACAGCCGGGATTGGGACTGAAGCTTTCTTT. This sequence joins TRBV11-2 and TRBJ1-1; D remains unclear. CDR3 size: 16 residues. V was pared by 1 base and J by 5 bases, with 17 bases between. Germline loops: CDR1 SGHAT, CDR2 FQNNGV.

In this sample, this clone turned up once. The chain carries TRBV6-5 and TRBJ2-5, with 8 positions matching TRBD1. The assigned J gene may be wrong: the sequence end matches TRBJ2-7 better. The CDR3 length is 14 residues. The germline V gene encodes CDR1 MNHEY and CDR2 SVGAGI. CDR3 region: CASSYVTGDHEQYF. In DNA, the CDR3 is TGTGCCAGCAGTTACGTGACAGGGGACCACGAGCAGTACTTC.

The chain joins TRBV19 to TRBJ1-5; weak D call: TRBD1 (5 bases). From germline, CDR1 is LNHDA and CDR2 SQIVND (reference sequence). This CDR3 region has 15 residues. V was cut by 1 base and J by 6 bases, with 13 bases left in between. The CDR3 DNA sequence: TGTGCCAGTAGTATAGGTCCAGGGTCCACTCAGCCCCAGCATTTT. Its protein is CASSIGPGSTQPQHF. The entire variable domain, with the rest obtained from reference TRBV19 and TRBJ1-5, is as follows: DGGITQSPKYLFRKEGQNVTLSCEQNLNHDAMYWYRQDPGQGLRLIYYSQIVNDFQKGDIAEGYSVSREKKESFPLTVTSAQKNPTAFYLCASSIGPGSTQPQHFGDGTRLSIL.

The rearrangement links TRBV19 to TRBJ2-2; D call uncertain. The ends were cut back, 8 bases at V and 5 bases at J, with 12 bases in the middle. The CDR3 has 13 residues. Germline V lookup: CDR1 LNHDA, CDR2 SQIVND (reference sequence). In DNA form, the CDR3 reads TGTGCCAGTGCGCGGCGAAATACCGGGGAGCTGTTTTTT. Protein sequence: CASARRNTGELFF.

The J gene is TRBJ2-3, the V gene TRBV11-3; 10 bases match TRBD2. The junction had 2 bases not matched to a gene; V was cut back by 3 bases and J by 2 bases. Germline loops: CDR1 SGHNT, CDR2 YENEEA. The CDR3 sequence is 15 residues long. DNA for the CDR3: TGTGCCAGCAGCTTTAGCGGGGGGCTCACAGATACGCAGTATTTT. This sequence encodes CASSFSGGLTDTQYF.

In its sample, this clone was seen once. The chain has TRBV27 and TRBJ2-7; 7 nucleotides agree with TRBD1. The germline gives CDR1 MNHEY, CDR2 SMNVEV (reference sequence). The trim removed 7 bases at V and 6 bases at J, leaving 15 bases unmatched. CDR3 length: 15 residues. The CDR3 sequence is CASTEVAGGHGEQYF. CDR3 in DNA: TGTGCCAGCACCGAGGTCGCAGGGGGTCATGGCGAGCAGTACTTC.

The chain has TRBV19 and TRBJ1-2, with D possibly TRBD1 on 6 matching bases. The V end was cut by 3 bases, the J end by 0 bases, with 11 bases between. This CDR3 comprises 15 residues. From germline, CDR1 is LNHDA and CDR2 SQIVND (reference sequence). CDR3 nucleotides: TGTGCCAGTAGTATTGACAGGTTGGCTAACTATGGCTACACCTTC. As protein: CASSIDRLANYGYTF. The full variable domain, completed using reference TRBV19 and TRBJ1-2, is DGGITQSPKYLFRKEGQNVTLSCEQNLNHDAMYWYRQDPGQGLRLIYYSQIVNDFQKGDIAEGYSVSREKKESFPLTVTSAQKNPTAFYLCASSIDRLANYGYTFGSGTRLTVV.

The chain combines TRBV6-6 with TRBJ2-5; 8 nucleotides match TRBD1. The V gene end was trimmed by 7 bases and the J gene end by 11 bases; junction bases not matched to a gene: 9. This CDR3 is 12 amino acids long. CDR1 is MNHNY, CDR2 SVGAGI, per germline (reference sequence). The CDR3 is CASTGQGREQYF. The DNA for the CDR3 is TGTGCCAGCACTGGACAGGGCAGGGAGCAGTACTTC.

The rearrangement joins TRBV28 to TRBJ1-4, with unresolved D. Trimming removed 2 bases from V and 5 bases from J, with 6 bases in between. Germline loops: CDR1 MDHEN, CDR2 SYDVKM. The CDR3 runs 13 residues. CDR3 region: CASSLAGNEKLFF. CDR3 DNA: TGTGCCAGCAGTTTAGCGGGGAATGAAAAACTGTTTTTT.

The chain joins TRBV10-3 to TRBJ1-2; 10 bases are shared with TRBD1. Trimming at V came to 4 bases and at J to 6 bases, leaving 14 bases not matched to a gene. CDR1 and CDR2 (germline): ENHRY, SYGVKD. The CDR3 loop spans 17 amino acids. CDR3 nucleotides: TGTGCCATCAGTGCAACAACGGGACAGGGGAACGAGAATGGCTACACCTTC. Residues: CAISATTGQGNENGYTF.

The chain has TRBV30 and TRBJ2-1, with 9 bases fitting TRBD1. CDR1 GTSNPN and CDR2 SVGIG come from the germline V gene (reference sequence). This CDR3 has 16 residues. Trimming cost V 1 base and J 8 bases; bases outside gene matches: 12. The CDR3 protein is CAWSATPGTGLDEQFF. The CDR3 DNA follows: TGTGCCTGGAGTGCTACGCCCGGGACAGGGCTCGATGAGCAGTTCTTC. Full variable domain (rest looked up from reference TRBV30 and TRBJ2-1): SQTIHQWPATLVQPVGSPLSLECTVEGTSNPNLYWYRQAAGRGLQLLFYSVGIGQISSEVPQNLSASRPQDRQFILSSKKLLLSDSGFYLCAWSATPGTGLDEQFFGPGTRLTVL.

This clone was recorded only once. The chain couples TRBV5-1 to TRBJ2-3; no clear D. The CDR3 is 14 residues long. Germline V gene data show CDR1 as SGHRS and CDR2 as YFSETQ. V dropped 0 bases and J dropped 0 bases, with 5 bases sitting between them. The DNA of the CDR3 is TGCGCCAGCAGCTTGGGCCTAAGCACAGATACGCAGTATTTT. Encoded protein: CASSLGLSTDTQYF.

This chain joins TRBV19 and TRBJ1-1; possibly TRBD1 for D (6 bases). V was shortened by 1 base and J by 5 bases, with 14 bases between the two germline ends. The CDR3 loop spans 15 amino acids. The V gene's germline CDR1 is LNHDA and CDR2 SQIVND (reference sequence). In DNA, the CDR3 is TGTGCCAGTAGTATAGGTGGGGGGGCGCGGACTGAAGCTTTCTTT. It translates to CASSIGGGARTEAFF.

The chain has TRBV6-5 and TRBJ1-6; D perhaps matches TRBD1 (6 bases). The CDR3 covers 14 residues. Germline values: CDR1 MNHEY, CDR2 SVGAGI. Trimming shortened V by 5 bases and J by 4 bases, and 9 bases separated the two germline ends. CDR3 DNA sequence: TGTGCCAGCAGTGGGGACACGTATAATTCACCCCTCCACTTT. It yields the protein CASSGDTYNSPLHF.